The rows below give T cell receptor beta chains drawn from one sample of a study of cytomegalovirus exposure and HLA in healthy donors. Produced via immunoSEQ multiplex PCR; TCRdb's table is partial and in-frame only. This repertoire shows fewer than 200,000 clones, about 90% found once; its top ten account for roughly 6%. Input material: PBMCs. The receptor source for this set is a woman aged 25 to 39 in good health and CMV-seronegative. Both conserved end residues are part of each CDR3. The order of the fields is V gene, D gene, clone size, J gene, CDR3 protein, CDR3 DNA. D genes are given only for firm matches. Expanded clones are given a class, and other clones once, few, many or no size at all.

>TRBV19|-|-|TRBJ1-1
CASSSVAPGIYTEAFF
TGTGCCAGTAGTTCCGTAGCTCCAGGGATATACACTGAAGCTTTCTTT
>TRBV4-2|TRBD1|few|TRBJ1-3
CASSQDHRGAAGNTIYF
TGTGCCAGCAGCCAAGATCACAGGGGGGCGGCTGGAAACACCATATATTTT
>TRBV9|-|-|TRBJ1-2
CASSAFLTANYGYTF
TGTGCCAGCAGCGCATTCCTGACAGCTAACTATGGCTACACCTTC
>TRBV4-2|TRBD2|-|TRBJ2-7
CASSQFSGSSYEQYF
TGTGCCAGCAGCCAGTTCAGCGGGAGCTCTTACGAGCAGTACTTC
>TRBV27|TRBD1|-|TRBJ1-1
CASSGQGAFEAFF
TGTGCCAGCAGTGGACAGGGGGCTTTTGAAGCTTTCTTT
>TRBV2|TRBD2|-|TRBJ2-1
CASTPGLAGGNEQFF
TGTGCCAGCACCCCGGGACTAGCGGGGGGGAATGAGCAGTTCTTC
>TRBV27|-|-|TRBJ1-1
CASSPTGFEAFF
TGTGCCAGCAGTCCAACAGGGTTTGAAGCTTTCTTT
>TRBV7-9|TRBD2|-|TRBJ2-5
CASSARLAGFSETQYF
TGTGCCAGCTCCGCCCGGCTAGCGGGGTTTTCAGAGACCCAGTACTTC
>TRBV30|TRBD1|-|TRBJ2-3
CAWNTGGSGTDTQYF
TGTGCCTGGAACACAGGGGGAAGCGGCACAGATACGCAGTATTTT
>TRBV27|TRBD1|once|TRBJ2-7
CASSPGQAYEQYF
TGTGCCAGCAGCCCGGGACAGGCCTACGAGCAGTACTTC
>TRBV11-1|-|-|TRBJ1-2
CASSLGENYGYTF
TGTGCCAGCAGCTTAGGGGAGAACTATGGCTACACCTTC
>TRBV12-1|-|-|TRBJ1-1
CASSCTGTANTEAFF
TGTGCCAGCAGCTGCACCGGGACAGCGAACACTGAAGCTTTCTTT
>TRBV25-1|-|-|TRBJ2-3
CASSETAGGLPTDTQYF
TGTGCCAGCAGTGAAACCGCCGGCGGTCTACCCACAGATACGCAGTATTTT
>TRBV19|-|-|TRBJ1-5
CASSMGGKSNQPQHF
TGTGCCAGTAGTATGGGGGGCAAGAGCAATCAGCCCCAGCATTTT
>TRBV5-6|-|once|TRBJ1-3
CASSGWTHYSGNTIYF
TGTGCCAGCAGCGGTTGGACTCATTACTCTGGAAACACCATATATTTT
>TRBV5-1|-|-|TRBJ2-3
CASSLVPTSTDTQYF
TGCGCCAGCAGCTTGGTCCCTACTAGCACAGATACGCAGTATTTT
>TRBV27|TRBD2|-|TRBJ2-7
CASSYSGTPYEQYF
TGTGCCAGCAGTTATAGCGGGACTCCCTACGAGCAGTACTTC
>TRBV30|-|-|TRBJ2-7
CAWSREDEQYF
TGTGCCTGGAGCAGGGAGGACGAGCAGTACTTC
>TRBV27|TRBD2|-|TRBJ2-5
CASRKRLAQETQYF
TGTGCCAGCAGAAAAAGACTAGCTCAAGAGACCCAGTACTTC
>TRBV5-5|TRBD1|-|TRBJ2-7
CASSYGTGAYEQYF
TGTGCCAGCAGCTACGGGACAGGGGCCTACGAGCAGTACTTC
>TRBV5-6|TRBD1|-|TRBJ1-4
CASSFRGRTNEKLFF
TGTGCCAGCAGCTTCAGGGGGCGGACTAATGAAAAACTGTTTTTT
>TRBV5-6|TRBD1|-|TRBJ1-5
CASSRNRGVNQPQHF
TGTGCCAGCAGCCGCAACAGGGGGGTTAATCAGCCCCAGCATTTT
>TRBV4-1|-|-|TRBJ2-3
CASSQAGQYYTQYF
TGCGCCAGCAGCCAAGCAGGGCAATACTATACGCAGTATTTT
>TRBV28|-|-|TRBJ1-5
CASSLSGALNQPQHF
TGTGCCAGCAGTTTGTCAGGGGCCTTAAATCAGCCCCAGCATTTT
>TRBV13|-|-|TRBJ1-4
CASSPWSRRNEKLFF
TGTGCCAGCAGCCCGTGGTCCAGGCGGAACGAAAAACTGTTTTTT
>TRBV2|-|few|TRBJ1-1
CASSDGQLATEAFF
TGTGCCAGCAGTGACGGACAGCTGGCCACTGAAGCTTTCTTT
>TRBV6-5|-|-|TRBJ2-3
CASSPRETDTQYF
TGTGCCAGCAGCCCCCGGGAGACAGATACGCAGTATTTT
>TRBV5-1|TRBD1|-|TRBJ1-2
CASSMGTVDTYGYTF
TGCGCCAGCAGCATGGGGACAGTTGATACTTATGGCTACACCTTC
>TRBV10-3|-|-|TRBJ1-2
CAISESGADGYTF
TGTGCCATCAGTGAGTCCGGGGCTGATGGCTACACCTTC
>TRBV28|-|-|TRBJ2-7
CASSLSRHEQYF
TGTGCCAGCAGTTTATCCCGCCACGAGCAGTACTTC
>TRBV28|TRBD1|-|TRBJ2-1
CATLRGHNEQFF
TGTGCCACCCTTAGGGGGCACAATGAGCAGTTCTTC
>TRBV6-5|-|once|TRBJ1-5
CASRPDGNQPQHF
TGTGCCAGCAGACCGGACGGGAATCAGCCCCAGCATTTT
>TRBV19|-|-|TRBJ2-5
CASSMGARETQYF
TGTGCCAGTAGTATGGGAGCTCGGGAGACCCAGTACTTC
>TRBV13|-|-|TRBJ2-3
CASSSYTPGGTLARDTQYF
TGTGCCAGCAGCTCCTACACACCTGGGGGGACCCTAGCGCGAGATACGCAGTATTTT
>TRBV11-2|-|-|TRBJ1-3
CASSLEGLSGNTIYF
TGTGCCAGCAGCTTAGAGGGGCTATCTGGAAACACCATATATTTT
>TRBV2|-|few|TRBJ1-5
CASSEGGWRPQHF
TGTGCCAGCAGTGAAGGGGGCTGGAGGCCCCAGCATTTT
>TRBV7-2|TRBD2|-|TRBJ2-1
CASSPNSGLASNEQFF
TGTGCCAGCAGCCCTAACTCGGGACTAGCGAGCAATGAGCAGTTCTTC
>TRBV14|-|-|TRBJ2-5
CASSPVSLQETQYF
TGTGCCAGCAGCCCAGTATCGCTGCAGGAGACCCAGTACTTC
>TRBV29-1|-|few|TRBJ2-5
CSVEAGRGETQYF
TGCAGCGTTGAAGCTGGCAGGGGAGAGACCCAGTACTTC
>TRBV19|TRBD2|once|TRBJ2-2
CASSIFGTSVTGELFF
TGTGCCAGTAGTATTTTTGGGACTAGCGTCACCGGGGAGCTGTTTTTT
>TRBV7-2|TRBD1|-|TRBJ1-4
CASSFWPGQDEKLFF
TGTGCCAGCAGCTTCTGGCCGGGACAGGATGAAAAACTGTTTTTT
>TRBV2|TRBD1|-|TRBJ2-7
CASSAGQSSYEQYF
TGTGCCAGCAGTGCGGGACAGAGCTCCTACGAGCAGTACTTC
>TRBV10-3|TRBD2|few|TRBJ2-7
CAISEASGSLREQYF
TGTGCCATCAGTGAGGCTAGCGGGAGCCTCCGCGAGCAGTACTTC
>TRBV10-3|-|once|TRBJ2-7
CAIRDASYEQYF
TGTGCCATAAGGGACGCCTCCTACGAGCAGTACTTC
>TRBV5-5|-|-|TRBJ2-2
CASSLFGELFF
TGTGCCAGCAGCTTGTTCGGGGAGCTGTTTTTT
>TRBV7-2|-|-|TRBJ2-1
CASSLAGGLYNEQFF
TGTGCCAGCAGCTTAGCGGGGGGCCTCTACAATGAGCAGTTCTTC
>TRBV4-3|-|-|TRBJ1-4
CASSQGPGDKKLFF
TGCGCCAGCAGCCAAGGGCCCGGGGACAAAAAACTGTTTTTT
>TRBV7-7|TRBD2|-|TRBJ2-1
CASSLGLAGADEQFF
TGTGCTAGCAGCTTAGGGCTAGCGGGGGCGGATGAGCAGTTCTTC